These 13 T cell receptor beta chains originate from one sample sequenced in a study of cytomegalovirus exposure and HLA in healthy donors. PCR amplification relied on 60 Vbeta primers (plus 13 Jbeta primers). Repertoires were generated with immunoSEQ multiplex PCR, while TCRdb's copy carries only in-frame clones and drops some. The table records around 220,000 clones, under 80% of them present only once. Source material: PBMCs. These receptors were taken from a woman in her 30s in good health and CMV-seronegative.

The V and J genes are TRBV6-5 and TRBJ2-4; possible D gene TRBD1, 6 bases. Trimming removed 4 bases from V and 1 base from J, with 14 bases in between. The germline V gene encodes CDR1 MNHEY and CDR2 SVGAGI. This CDR3 is 16 amino acids long. This chain's CDR3 is CASSSSGVAAKNIQYF. Written as DNA, the CDR3 is TGTGCCAGCAGTTCTTCAGGGGTGGCGGCCAAAAACATTCAGTACTTC.

This sequence joins TRBV19 and TRBJ2-7; 11 bases match TRBD2. The V segment lost 5 bases and the J segment 0 bases; nucleotides outside the gene matches: 9. In germline, CDR1 is LNHDA, CDR2 SQIVND (reference sequence). This CDR3 is 17 amino acids long. The CDR3 reads CASSSPGLAASSYEQYF. The CDR3 DNA sequence: TGTGCCAGTAGTTCACCGGGACTAGCGGCCAGCTCCTACGAGCAGTACTTC.

The chain carries TRBV18 and TRBJ1-3; 9 bases are a match to TRBD1. Trimming cost V 3 bases and J 3 bases; bases outside gene matches: 9. The CDR3 is made up of 17 amino acids. The germline gives CDR1 KGHSH, CDR2 LQKENI. CDR3 sequence (DNA): TGTGCCAGCTCACCGGCCGGGACAGGGTATTTTGGAAACACCATATATTTT. Residues: CASSPAGTGYFGNTIYF.

The chain combines TRBV4-1 with TRBJ1-1, with 8 positions matching TRBD1. The ends lost 4 bases at V and 3 bases at J; junction bases unmatched: 7. The CDR3 length is 15 residues. Germline CDR1 MGHRA, CDR2 YSYEKL. The CDR3 DNA is TGCGCCAGCAGCCCATGGACAGGGATGGACACTGAAGCTTTCTTT. As protein: CASSPWTGMDTEAFF.

This chain joins TRBV19 and TRBJ2-3; 10 nucleotides agree with TRBD1. With 7 bases clipped from V and 1 base from J, the junction kept 14 bases outside the gene matches. The CDR3 consists of 18 residues. Germline lookup yields CDR1 LNHDA and CDR2 SQIVND (reference sequence). CDR3 DNA sequence: TGTGCCAGTATGGGTAGGACAGGGGGACTTCTTGGCACAGATACGCAGTATTTT. It encodes CASMGRTGGLLGTDTQYF.

J is TRBJ2-1 and V is TRBV19; D remains ambiguous. Germline V lookup: CDR1 LNHDA, CDR2 SQIVND (reference sequence). This CDR3 contains 13 residues. V lost 0 bases to trimming and J lost 7 bases, with 7 bases between them. The CDR3 reads CASSIDHINEQFF. The CDR3 DNA reads as TGTGCCAGTAGTATAGATCACATTAATGAGCAGTTCTTC.

The chain couples TRBV7-2 to TRBJ2-5; 8 bases line up with TRBD2. Germline-derived CDR1 and CDR2 are SGHTA and FQGNSA. This CDR3 is 13 amino acids long. V was clipped by 5 bases and J by 12 bases; unmatched bases: 11. The CDR3 region has the DNA TGTGCCAGCAGCCTGACTAGCGATGGAGGAGAGTACTTC. Translated: CASSLTSDGGEYF. The full variable domain, in which reference TRBV7-2 and TRBJ2-5 provide the parts outside the CDR3, is GAGVSQSPSNKVTEKGKDVELRCDPISGHTALYWYRQSLGQGLEFLIYFQGNSAPDKSGLPSDRFSAERTGGSVSTLTIQRTQQEDSAVYLCASSLTSDGGEYFGPGTRLLVL.

This sequence joins TRBV27 and TRBJ1-3, with D perhaps TRBD1 (6 bases). The V and J ends lost 5 bases and 0 bases respectively, with 14 bases between them. This CDR3 is built from 16 residues. Germline V gene data show CDR1 as MNHEY and CDR2 as SMNVEV (reference sequence). The CDR3 DNA sequence: TGTGCCAGCAGTCCAGCAGGACAGAGCTCTGGAAACACCATATATTTT. Protein product: CASSPAGQSSGNTIYF.

The V and J genes are TRBV29-1 and TRBJ2-5; 7 bases fit TRBD2. The CDR3 has 14 residues. With V trimmed by 3 bases and J by 0 bases, 4 bases remained unmatched. Germline CDR1 reads SQVTM; CDR2 reads ANQGSEA. CDR3 DNA sequence: TGCAGCGTTGATGGGGGGGGATACCAAGAGACCCAGTACTTC. Translation: CSVDGGGYQETQYF. Variable domain in full (rest from reference TRBV29-1 and TRBJ2-5): SAVISQKPSRDICQRGTSLTIQCQVDSQVTMMFWYRQQPGQSLTLIATANQGSEATYESGFVIDKFPISRPNLTFSTLTVSNMSPEDSSIYLCSVDGGGYQETQYFGPGTRLLVL.

A few counts support this clone. This chain connects TRBV15 to TRBJ2-7, with 7 bases matching TRBD2. V shed 3 bases, J shed 4 bases, and the junction held 6 bases outside the gene matches. The CDR3 is 14 amino acids. Germline V lookup: CDR1 LNHNV, CDR2 YYDKDF (reference sequence). CDR3 sequence: CATSSGGSTYEQYF. CDR3 nucleotide sequence: TGTGCCACCAGCAGCGGGGGGAGTACGTACGAGCAGTACTTC.

The CDR3 DNA reads as TGTGCCAGCAGCCTTCTATTGACTAGCGAGGCTCCCTACAATGAGCAGTTCTTC. It encodes CASSLLLTSEAPYNEQFF. V usage is TRBV7-9 and J usage is TRBJ2-1, with TRBD2 matching 8 bases. The ends lost 5 bases at V and 2 bases at J; junction bases unmatched: 14. Germline assignment: CDR1 SEHNR and CDR2 FQNEAQ (reference sequence). The CDR3 totals 18 residues.

The chain combines TRBV5-4 with TRBJ1-4; tentatively, D is TRBD1 (5 bases). This CDR3 contains 13 residues. Per the germline V gene, CDR1 is SGHNT and CDR2 is YYREEE (reference sequence). Trimming stripped 4 bases from V and 8 bases from J, with 12 bases between. CDR3 DNA sequence: TGTGCCAGCAGCCCCTCGGGGGACGAAAAACTGTTTTTT. Its translation: CASSPSGDEKLFF.

In its sample, this clone was seen a few times. The V call is TRBV11-3, the J call TRBJ2-5, with 8 bases identical to TRBD2. CDR3 length: 14 residues. J lost 3 bases, V lost 5 bases, and 5 bases had no gene match. Germline V gives CDR1 SGHNT, CDR2 YENEEA. The CDR3 loop is CASSPTGGEETQYF. The CDR3, as DNA: TGTGCCAGCAGCCCGACGGGGGGGGAAGAGACCCAGTACTTC.